Listed here is a single TCR beta chain. The V end was cut by 0 bases, the J end by 7 bases, with 10 bases between. Germline CDR1 reads MNHEY; CDR2 reads SVGEGT. The CDR3 loop spans 14 amino acids. These data are taken from a study of blood T cell repertoires in COVID-19. Study as a whole: Some COVID-19 samples were acute and others convalescent; all came from the United States, Italy and Spain. From T cells, B-cell-depleted T cells, or PBMCs came the material, which was cDNA or gDNA.

TCRdb keeps only in-frame clones here, not all; method: immunoSEQ multiplex PCR. This repertoire shows about 140,000 clones, around 80% found once; its top ten account for approximately 3.6%. The sequenced material came from peripheral blood. This receptor was obtained from a man between 60 and 70 years old with acute or convalescent COVID-19. The V gene is TRBV6-2 or TRBV6-3, the J gene TRBJ1-5; weak D call: TRBD1 (6 bases). The CDR3 loop reads CASSYSIQGQPQHF. CDR3 nucleotide sequence: TGTGCCAGCAGTTACTCGATACAGGGCCAGCCCCAGCATTTT.